This TCR beta chain was retrieved from a study of blood T cell repertoires in COVID-19. Whole-study context: Samples of COVID-19 (acute and convalescent) were obtained from the United States, Italy and Spain.

Authors' analysis steps: The assay estimated nucleated cells by amplifying reference gene primers. TCRdb's copy holds only in-frame clones and misses some; the assay was immunoSEQ multiplex PCR. That table furnishes V, J and clone size, whereas the DNA furnished D and trimming. The repertoire holds 350,000 to 450,000 clones, 89% seen once, with 0.95% to 1.5% in the top ten. This CDR3 is 13 amino acids long. Trimming left V 4 bases short and J 4 bases short, with 7 bases between. Germline V CDR1 and CDR2: KGHSH, LQKENI. The rearrangement links TRBV18 to TRBJ1-4; maybe TRBD1 (5 bases). The receptor comes from a man aged 40-49 years with acute or convalescent COVID-19. Sequenced material: peripheral blood. The CDR3 bases are TGTGCCAGCTCACAAGGGGATAATGAAAAACTGTTTTTT. It codes for CASSQGDNEKLFF.